This T cell receptor beta chain is drawn from a study of siplizumab effects on memory and regulatory T cells. Looked up from germline, CDR1 is SEHNR and CDR2 is FQNEAQ (reference sequence). V dropped 8 bases and J dropped 6; count of bases not matched to a gene: 11. The CDR3 runs to 15 residues. Findings and limits, study-wide: Naive T cells appeared more varied than memory cells and looked like key alloresponse contributors. The mapping of alloreactive clones to unstimulated subsets covered only a minor fraction of them.

Assays captured about 10^5 TCR templates per sample. Profiled with immunoSEQ multiplex PCR; TCRdb holds only in-frame clones, not every one. The sample holds about 99,000 clones, over 85% seen once. With regard to this clone: Antigen: not known.

The receptor's source is a human donor in good health. The chain combines TRBV7-9 with TRBJ2-7; 12 positions match TRBD1. Material for sequencing was Tregs sorted from blood. The CDR3 is CASGGWGQGAPEQYF. CDR3 DNA: TGTGCCAGCGGTGGGTGGGGACAGGGGGCACCCGAGCAGTACTTC.